In this sample, the clone carrying this T cell receptor beta chain turned up a few times. Unique molecular identifiers were used in preparing the TCRbeta library. TCRdb analysed the PCR reads with MiXCR anew, one entry per CDR3 protein. Among hundreds of thousands of distinct CDR3 sequences, 9.5% to 15% were seen once, and the ten largest hold about 5.6%. This record comes from a study of T-cell reconstitution after alpha-beta-depleted transplantation in children. Germline CDR1 is SGHAT and CDR2 is FQNNGV. Trimming cost V 5 bases and J 9 bases; bases outside gene matches: 12. This CDR3 has 14 amino acids.

This receptor was taken from a human donor who donated a stem cell graft to a child with combined immunodeficiency. The chain links TRBV11-2 to TRBJ2-7, with 8 bases aligning to TRBD1. The sample was PBMCs from the stem cell graft donor, taken from the stem cell graft. The CDR3 nucleotides are TGTGCCAGCAGCCAAAGCCAGGGGGCGACTTGGCAGTACTTC. Amino acids: CASSQSQGATWQYF.